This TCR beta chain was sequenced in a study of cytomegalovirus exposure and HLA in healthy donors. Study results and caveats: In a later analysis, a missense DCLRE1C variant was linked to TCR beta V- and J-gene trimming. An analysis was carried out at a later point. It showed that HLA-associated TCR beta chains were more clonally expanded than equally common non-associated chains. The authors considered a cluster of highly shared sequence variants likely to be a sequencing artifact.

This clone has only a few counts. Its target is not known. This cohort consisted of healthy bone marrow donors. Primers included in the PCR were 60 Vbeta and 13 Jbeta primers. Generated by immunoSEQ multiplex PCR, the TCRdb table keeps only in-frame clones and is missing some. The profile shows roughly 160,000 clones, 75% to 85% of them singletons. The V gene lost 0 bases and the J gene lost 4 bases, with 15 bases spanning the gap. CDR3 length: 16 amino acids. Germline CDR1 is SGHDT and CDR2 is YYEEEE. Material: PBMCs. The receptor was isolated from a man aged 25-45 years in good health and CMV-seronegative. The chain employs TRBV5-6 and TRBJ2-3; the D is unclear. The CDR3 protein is CASSLGGSYGADTQYF. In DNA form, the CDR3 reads TGTGCCAGCAGCTTGGGCGGTTCTTACGGCGCAGATACGCAGTATTTT. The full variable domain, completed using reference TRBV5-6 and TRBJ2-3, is DAGVTQSPTHLIKTRGQQVTLRCSPKSGHDTVSWYQQALGQGPQFIFQYYEEEERQRGNFPDRFSGHQFPNYSSELNVNALLLGDSALYLCASSLGGSYGADTQYFGPGTRLTVL.